Listed below are T cell receptor beta chains from one sample, sequenced in a study of T cells after yellow fever vaccination. Via MiXCR, TCRdb re-called the 5' RACE reads, giving one row per CDR3 protein. Of a few hundred thousand distinct CDR3 sequences listed, roughly 8.4% were seen once; the top ten hold 17%. The material was PBMCs, obtained approximately 47 days after the first yellow fever vaccination. The receptor source for this set is a man aged 18 to 29 who received the YFV17D yellow fever vaccine. The CDR3 runs from the conserved cysteine through the conserved F or W.

V gene: TRBV10-3
CDR3 length: 13
CDR3 protein: CASTSQERDEQYF

V gene: TRBV10-3
CDR3 length: 14
CDR3 protein: CAISALEGAYGYTF

V gene: TRBV5-8
CDR3 length: 15
CDR3 protein: CASSPRDRGGDTQYF

V gene: TRBV5-1
CDR3 length: 13
CDR3 protein: CASKDSGTGGYTF

V gene: TRBV7-9
CDR3 length: 15
CDR3 protein: CASSLRAFSYNEQFF

V gene: TRBV5-5
CDR3 length: 15
CDR3 protein: CASSLVDGGGETQYF

V gene: TRBV5-1
CDR3 length: 13
CDR3 protein: CASTETGGTEAFF

V gene: TRBV6-2/TRBV6-3
CDR3 length: 14
CDR3 protein: CASSPALGLASQYF

V gene: TRBV5-1
CDR3 length: 14
CDR3 protein: CASSLGPEAGPAFF

V gene: TRBV30
CDR3 length: 14
CDR3 protein: CAWSEKGRSNEQFF

V gene: TRBV7-2
CDR3 length: 16
CDR3 protein: CASSFTGTWNTGELFF

V gene: TRBV12-3/TRBV12-4
CDR3 length: 15
CDR3 protein: CASSPTSGEVDTQYF

V gene: TRBV20-1
CDR3 length: 13
CDR3 protein: CSARASGYTEAFF

V gene: TRBV3-1
CDR3 length: 13
CDR3 protein: CASSQVAGYGYTF

V gene: TRBV7-3
CDR3 length: 13
CDR3 protein: CASSGGQGFEQFF

V gene: TRBV4-2
CDR3 length: 16
CDR3 protein: CASSPRGTGGFFEAFF

V gene: TRBV10-1
CDR3 length: 13
CDR3 protein: CASSVAENTEAFF

V gene: TRBV4-1
CDR3 length: 15
CDR3 protein: CASSQGTGAKEKLFF

V gene: TRBV3-1
CDR3 length: 15
CDR3 protein: CASSQGGGPVQPQHF

V gene: TRBV19
CDR3 length: 13
CDR3 protein: CASSIQGARGYTF

V gene: TRBV6-5
CDR3 length: 15
CDR3 protein: CASSSYRAGTDTQYF

V gene: TRBV15
CDR3 length: 16
CDR3 protein: CATSGNSGTAYNEQFF

V gene: TRBV4-2
CDR3 length: 15
CDR3 protein: CASSQPGTFQETQYF

V gene: TRBV4-3
CDR3 length: 16
CDR3 protein: CASSQQPGGPPNEQFF

V gene: TRBV4-1
CDR3 length: 13
CDR3 protein: CASRSQTWDEQYF

V gene: TRBV7-2
CDR3 length: 15
CDR3 protein: CASSTPLAGQETQYF

V gene: TRBV6-5
CDR3 length: 15
CDR3 protein: CASSYGDRGYTEAFF

V gene: TRBV3-1
CDR3 length: 12
CDR3 protein: CASSLIQGKLFF

V gene: TRBV7-9
CDR3 length: 15
CDR3 protein: CASSLQGLVKETQYF

V gene: TRBV18
CDR3 length: 13
CDR3 protein: CASSPLGSYEQYF

V gene: TRBV7-9
CDR3 length: 13
CDR3 protein: CASSSTGGQPQHF

V gene: TRBV5-1
CDR3 length: 15
CDR3 protein: CASTKLAGGHNEQFF

V gene: TRBV6-6
CDR3 length: 10
CDR3 protein: CASGIHGYTF

V gene: TRBV12-3/TRBV12-4
CDR3 length: 13
CDR3 protein: CASSRQDQETQYF